The next 18 T cell receptor beta chains were all read from a single sample in a study of T cell responses to AZD1222 COVID-19 vaccine. Only in-frame clones appear in the TCRdb table, and some are missing; sequencing was by immunoSEQ multiplex PCR. The sample has about 96,000 clones; 89% are singletons. The specimen comprised peripheral blood, sampled on day 0 of AZD1222 vaccination. The source of these receptors is an adult in good health.

V usage is TRBV5-6 and J usage is TRBJ2-3; the D gene is possibly TRBD1 (5 bases). CDR1 is SGHDT, CDR2 YYEEEE, per germline. Trimming removed 4 bases at V and 0 bases at J, with 9 bases between. The CDR3 has 14 residues. CDR3 loop: CASSLDMSTDTQYF. The DNA of the CDR3 is TGTGCCAGCAGCCTGGACATGAGCACAGATACGCAGTATTTT.

The CDR3: CASDSLRQQNYGYTF. CDR3 bases: TGTGCCAGCGACTCATTGAGGCAACAGAACTATGGCTACACCTTC. The genes are TRBV28 and TRBJ1-2; no clear D. The germline V and J ends were trimmed by 8 bases and 2 bases, with 18 bases remaining between them. The CDR3 is 15 amino acids. Germline CDR1 is MDHEN and CDR2 is SYDVKM.

This chain uses TRBV9 with TRBJ1-2; D call uncertain. There are 14 residues in the CDR3. Germline V CDR1 and CDR2: SGDLS, YYNGEE. The ends were cut back, 6 bases at V and 0 bases at J, with 12 bases in the middle. CDR3 bases: TGTGCCAGCACCCGAGGTCCCTCTAACTATGGCTACACCTTC. It encodes CASTRGPSNYGYTF.

The CDR3 spells CASRADGEETQYF. The DNA of the CDR3 is TGTGCCAGCAGAGCCGACGGGGAAGAGACCCAGTACTTC. The chain recombines TRBV2 with TRBJ2-5; perhaps TRBD2 as D (5 bases). The CDR3 loop spans 13 amino acids. Germline CDR1 reads SNHLY; CDR2 reads FYNNEI. V was cut by 6 bases and J by 3 bases, with 11 bases left in between.

The V call is TRBV5-8, the J call TRBJ1-1, with TRBD1 identical over 10 bases. The germline V gene encodes CDR1 SGHTS and CDR2 YDEGEE. CDR3 size: 15 residues. After removal of 3 bases from V and 5 bases from J, the junction contained 7 bases not matched to a gene. The CDR3 coding sequence is TGTGCCAGCAGCTGGGGGACAGGGGCCTATACTGAAGCTTTCTTT. Translated: CASSWGTGAYTEAFF. Full variable domain (remainder filled in from reference TRBV5-8 and TRBJ1-1): EAGVTQSPTHLIKTRGQQATLRCSPISGHTSVYWYQQALGLGLQFLLWYDEGEERNRGNFPPRFSGRQFPNYSSELNVNALELEDSALYLCASSWGTGAYTEAFFGQGTRLTVV.

This clone was seen once. V gene TRBV18 combines with J gene TRBJ1-5; D uncertain. CDR1 KGHSH and CDR2 LQKENI come from the germline V gene. The V and J ends lost 3 bases and 7 bases respectively, with 13 bases between them. The CDR3 length is 14 residues. In nucleotides, the CDR3 is TGTGCCAGCTCACCGAGTCCCATTTCGCAGCCCCAGCATTTT. It yields the protein CASSPSPISQPQHF.

The chain carries TRBV28 and TRBJ2-3; no definite D call. The CDR3 runs 11 residues. Deletions cut 6 bases from V and 5 bases from J, with 6 bases between. Germline V gives CDR1 MDHEN, CDR2 SYDVKM. The CDR3 DNA sequence: TGTGCCAGCAGACGGAGAGATACGCAGTATTTT. It encodes CASRRRDTQYF. Full variable domain (rest looked up from reference TRBV28 and TRBJ2-3): DVKVTQSSRYLVKRTGEKVFLECVQDMDHENMFWYRQDPGLGLRLIYFSYDVKMKEKGDIPEGYSVSREKKERFSLILESASTNQTSMYLCASRRRDTQYFGPGTRLTVL.

J is TRBJ2-3 and V is TRBV7-2; D not resolved. From germline, CDR1 is SGHTA and CDR2 FQGNSA. V was shortened by 0 bases and J by 6 bases, with 7 bases between the two germline ends. The CDR3 covers 13 residues. The CDR3 bases are TGTGCCAGCAGCTTAGCCGCGTTGGATACGCAGTATTTT. Residues: CASSLAALDTQYF.

V usage is TRBV7-2 and J usage is TRBJ2-2; TRBD2 is a possible D gene (7 bases). V lost 1 base, J lost 0 bases, and 9 bases lay in between. CDR3 size: 16 residues. Germline V gene sequence: CDR1 SGHTA, CDR2 FQGNSA. CDR3 DNA sequence: TGTGCCAGCAGCTTAGGAGGGGGGGCGAACACCGGGGAGCTGTTTTTT. This gives the protein CASSLGGGANTGELFF.

The sample holds a few counts of this clone. V and J are TRBV12-3 or TRBV12-4 and TRBJ1-1; D call uncertain. The CDR3 loop spans 13 amino acids. V was shortened by 3 bases and J by 1 base, with 6 bases between the two germline ends. The CDR3 coding sequence is TGTGCCAGCAGTTTCGGCGGGAACACTGAAGCTTTCTTT. It translates to CASSFGGNTEAFF.

The rearrangement joins TRBV6-1 to TRBJ1-5; D is unresolved. Germline V CDR1 and CDR2: MNHNS, SASEGT. Trimming took off 2 bases at V and 5 bases at J, with 7 bases between the two ends. The CDR3 length is 13 residues. As DNA, the CDR3 is TGTGCCAGCAGTGAATATAAGGATCAGCCCCAGCATTTT. Translated: CASSEYKDQPQHF.

The chain recombines TRBV5-1 with TRBJ2-1; D perhaps matches TRBD2 (5 bases). This CDR3 contains 14 residues. CDR1 SGHRS and CDR2 YFSETQ come from the germline V gene. The ends were cut back, 0 bases at V and 6 bases at J, with 10 bases in the middle. The CDR3 bases are TGCGCCAGCAGCTTGGACATAGCGCTCAATGAGCAGTTCTTC. Translated: CASSLDIALNEQFF.

The chain carries TRBV7-2 and TRBJ1-3, with D tentatively TRBD1 (6 bases). Germline lookup yields CDR1 SGHTA and CDR2 FQGNSA. The CDR3 is 16 amino acids. The V gene lost 5 bases and the J gene lost 1 base, with 15 bases spanning the gap. The CDR3 is CASSTRQVASGNTIYF. CDR3 DNA sequence: TGTGCCAGCAGCACCCGACAGGTAGCTTCTGGAAACACCATATATTTT.

The V gene is TRBV10-3, the J gene TRBJ1-2; TRBD1 matches at 9 bases. The CDR3 runs 15 residues. J lost 6 bases, V lost 6 bases, and 11 bases had no gene match. CDR1 and CDR2 (germline): ENHRY, SYGVKD. The CDR3, as DNA: TGTGCCATCAGGGACGAACAGGGGGCCGGGAATGGCTACACCTTC. Translation: CAIRDEQGAGNGYTF.

The rearrangement links TRBV5-6 to TRBJ2-1, with TRBD2 matching 14 bases. The CDR3 has 17 residues. Per the germline V gene, CDR1 is SGHDT and CDR2 is YYEEEE. J gave up 7 bases and V 4 bases, and 10 bases lay outside the gene matches. In nucleotides, the CDR3 is TGTGCCAGCAGCGCCCGACTAGCGGGGGGGCGGGAAAATGAGCAGTTCTTC. Its protein is CASSARLAGGRENEQFF.

The chain links TRBV5-8 to TRBJ1-6; TRBD1 aligns across 7 bases. The CDR3 sequence is 16 residues long. Unmatched junction bases numbered 12, after V lost 5 bases and J lost 7 bases. The germline V gene encodes CDR1 SGHTS and CDR2 YDEGEE. CDR3 coding DNA: TGTGCCAGCAGGCTGATTTTCGGGACAGCGAATTCACCCCTCCACTTT. The encoded protein is CASRLIFGTANSPLHF.

The rearrangement links TRBV12-3 or TRBV12-4 to TRBJ1-1; no clear D. Deletions cut 5 bases from V and 0 bases from J, with 1 base between. The CDR3 runs to 11 residues. The CDR3 here is CASSMNTEAFF. CDR3 bases: TGTGCCAGCAGTATGAACACTGAAGCTTTCTTT.

This clone was found a few times. The chain joins TRBV9 to TRBJ1-2; the D gene is possibly TRBD1 (5 bases). Germline V lookup: CDR1 SGDLS, CDR2 YYNGEE. This CDR3 comprises 13 residues. V lost 7 bases and J lost 5, with 15 bases in between. CDR3 sequence reads: CASQGVSGYGYTF. The DNA of the CDR3 is TGTGCCAGCCAGGGAGTATCGGGATATGGCTACACCTTC. Variable domain in full (rest from reference TRBV9 and TRBJ1-2): DSGVTQTPKHLITATGQRVTLRCSPRSGDLSVYWYQQSLDQGLQFLIQYYNGEERAKGNILERFSAQQFPDLHSELNLSSLELGDSALYFCASQGVSGYGYTFGSGTRLTVV.